This passage covers 14 T cell receptor beta chains from one sample sequenced in a study of CD8 T cells in Susac syndrome. When the RNA was reverse transcribed, random hexamers were used with an input of about 0.5 to 1 ug. TCRdb itself ran the immunoSEQ multiplex PCR reads through MiXCR, one entry per CDR3 protein. The sample gives approximately 230,000 distinct CDR3 sequences, approximately 92% of which show up once; 0.07% to 0.09% is in the top ten. Specimen: CD4+ T cells from PBMCs. All receptors derive from a human donor with multiple sclerosis.

V is TRBV28 and J is TRBJ1-1; D might be TRBD1 (5 bases). Between the trimmed V and J ends, which lost 5 bases and 7 bases, there was a span of 17 bases. CDR1 is MDHEN and CDR2 is SYDVKM in the germline V gene. This CDR3 region has 14 residues. CDR3 DNA sequence: TGTGCCAGCAGTGGATCAACACGGGACGTTGAAGCTTTCTTT. Protein product: CASSGSTRDVEAFF.

The sample holds one count of this clonotype. The chain couples TRBV5-1 to TRBJ2-5; 10 bases line up with TRBD1. With V trimmed by 0 bases and J by 14 bases, 19 bases remained unmatched. Germline CDR1 SGHRS, CDR2 YFSETQ. CDR3 size: 17 residues. CDR3 sequence: CASSLAGTGDAGSPSYF. CDR3 in DNA: TGCGCCAGCAGCTTGGCCGGGACAGGGGATGCCGGATCCCCTTCTTACTTC.

This chain joins TRBV12-5 and TRBJ1-1, with D uncertain. V lost 2 bases and J lost 0, with 10 bases in between. The CDR3 is made up of 15 amino acids. CDR1 is LGHNT, CDR2 FRNRAP, per germline. In DNA form, the CDR3 reads TGTGCTAGTGGTTTGTACCTAAGCATGAACACTGAAGCTTTCTTT. Translating it yields CASGLYLSMNTEAFF.

The chain has TRBV7-9 and TRBJ2-6; 9 bases match TRBD2. Germline V gene data show CDR1 as SEHNR and CDR2 as FQNEAQ (reference sequence). With 0 bases clipped from V and 4 bases from J, the junction kept 4 bases outside the gene matches. This CDR3 has 17 residues. CDR3 loop: CASSLARGGAGANVLTF. CDR3 bases: TGTGCCAGCAGCTTAGCGCGGGGGGGCGCAGGGGCCAACGTCCTGACTTTC.

The chain carries TRBV9 and TRBJ2-1; 12 nucleotides match TRBD2. Germline V gene lookup returns CDR1 SGDLS and CDR2 YYNGEE. The trim removed 3 bases at V and 11 bases at J, leaving 3 bases unmatched. The CDR3 sequence is 13 residues long. DNA for the CDR3: TGTGCCAGCAGCGAGACTAGCGGGGGTCAGCAGTTCTTC. This sequence encodes CASSETSGGQQFF.

The chain recombines TRBV7-2 with TRBJ1-1, with D possibly TRBD1 on 5 matching bases. Per the germline V gene, CDR1 is SGHTA and CDR2 is FQGNSA. Trimming removed 2 bases from V and 5 bases from J, with 21 bases in between. The CDR3 is made up of 17 amino acids. The CDR3, as DNA: TGTGCCAGCAGCTTAAAACCAGCCCCCGGGGCCCGAACTGAAGCTTTCTTT. Protein product: CASSLKPAPGARTEAFF.

This chain joins TRBV5-4 and TRBJ2-7; perhaps D is TRBD1 or TRBD2 (5 bases each). From germline, CDR1 is SGHNT and CDR2 YYREEE (reference sequence). This CDR3 is 13 amino acids long. The V end was cut by 4 bases, the J end by 6 bases, with 14 bases between. CDR3 sequence (DNA): TGTGCCAGCAGCCGGGGACCGTCTGCCGAGCAGTACGTC. Encoded protein: CASSRGPSAEQYV.

The J gene is TRBJ2-7, the V gene TRBV6-5; D is undetermined. The germline V gene has CDR1 MNHEY and CDR2 SVGAGI. V was pared by 2 bases and J by 2 bases, with 16 bases between. The CDR3 spans 16 residues. CDR3 sequence (DNA): TGTGCCAGCAGTTACATCAGGTATTCGGGCACCTACGAGCAGTACTTC. Encoded protein: CASSYIRYSGTYEQYF.

The chain has TRBV5-1 and TRBJ1-1; TRBD1 matches at 7 bases. The CDR3 runs 15 residues. Germline V gene data show CDR1 as SGHRS and CDR2 as YFSETQ. V lost 4 bases and J lost 2; bases outside the gene matches: 8. CDR3 region: CASSPSRDSNTEAFF. CDR3 nucleotides: TGCGCCAGCAGCCCATCCCGGGACAGCAACACTGAAGCTTTCTTT.

In its sample, this clonotype was seen once. The CDR3 does not close with the conserved phenylalanine or tryptophan, likely indicating a read error. The chain combines TRBV20-1 with TRBJ2-4; no firm D call. CDR1 is DFQATT and CDR2 is SNEGSKA in the germline V gene (reference sequence). Trimming left V 5 bases short and J 4 bases short, with 12 bases between. The CDR3 spans 13 residues. The DNA of the CDR3 is TGCAGTGCTGATGAGGCTATAAAAAACATTCAGTACCTC. It translates to CSADEAIKNIQYL.

The rearrangement uses TRBV19 and TRBJ2-1; 12 nucleotides align to TRBD2. The trim removed 4 bases at V and 0 bases at J, leaving 10 bases unmatched. Per the germline V gene, CDR1 is LNHDA and CDR2 is SQIVND (reference sequence). The CDR3 extends over 19 amino acids. The CDR3 coding sequence is TGTGCCAGTAGTACCCCAACTAGCGGGAGGATAAACTCCTACAATGAGCAGTTCTTC. It is translated as CASSTPTSGRINSYNEQFF.

The chain carries TRBV12-3 or TRBV12-4 and TRBJ2-3, with D possibly matching TRBD2 (6 bases). The CDR3 has 15 residues. V was trimmed by 4 bases and J by 2 bases, leaving 13 bases between them. Written as DNA, the CDR3 is TGTGCCAGCAGTTCCTCCGGGACTGCCACAGATACGCAGTATTTT. As protein: CASSSSGTATDTQYF.

The rearrangement links TRBV5-4 to TRBJ1-2; weak D call: TRBD1 (5 bases). Between the trimmed V and J ends, which lost 4 bases and 4 bases, there was a span of 17 bases. The CDR3 sequence is 15 residues long. Germline V gene sequence: CDR1 SGHNT, CDR2 YYREEE (reference sequence). Here the CDR3 reads CASSPKSGTVYGYTF. The DNA of the CDR3 is TGTGCCAGCAGCCCCAAAAGCGGGACCGTCTATGGCTACACCTTC.

The chain joins TRBV9 to TRBJ2-5; unclear D gene. V shed 0 bases and J shed 0 bases, with 6 bases lying between them. The CDR3 is 14 residues long. The germline V gene encodes CDR1 SGDLS and CDR2 YYNGEE. CDR3 in DNA: TGTGCCAGCAGCGTAGCGGCAGACCAAGAGACCCAGTACTTC. It yields the protein CASSVAADQETQYF.